The sequence of this T cell receptor beta chain was determined in a study of T cell repertoires in cytomegalovirus infection. Across the whole study: CMV epitopes in the study were HLA-C-restricted (recently identified) and HLA-B-restricted (well studied). A matching HLA type, together with CMV infection, was signaled by public TCR beta signatures.

In its sample, this clonotype was seen a few times. Its antigen is not identified. Study-level points and caveats: Summed public TCR beta family frequency identified CMV carriers bearing the relevant HLA. HLA-C-restricted, CMV-specific TCR beta clonotypes were dominant ex vivo.

This CDR3 comprises 11 residues. V was cut by 6 bases and J by 3 bases, with 5 bases left in between. Germline values: CDR1 MNHEY, CDR2 SVGEGT. TCRdb itself ran the reads through MiXCR, one entry per CDR3 protein. The sample consists of about 920,000 distinct CDR3 sequences, around a third of them appearing once. This chain links TRBV6-2 or TRBV6-3 with TRBJ1-1; D ambiguous. This specimen consisted of cultured CD8+ T cells from PBMCs, obtained from culture after CMV antigen stimulation. The clonotype originates from a human donor in good health (CMV status not recorded). Some clones in this sample may be carry-over from other donors' samples. The CDR3 nucleotides are TGTGCCAGCAGACTTTACACTGAAGCTTTCTTT. As protein: CASRLYTEAFF.